This TCR beta chain is from a study of T cell responses to AZD1222 COVID-19 vaccine. Study as a whole: It was second doses at about 4 or about 12 weeks that were pooled.

Regarding the study as a whole: Two doses of AZD1222 preceded a rise in Spike-specific TCR breadth and depth. In a largely white British group with more females than males, clonal diversity was possibly underestimated.

The germline V gene has CDR1 MNHEY and CDR2 SVGAGI. V lost 6 bases to trimming and J lost 3 bases, with 8 bases between them. The CDR3 consists of 12 residues. Profiling relied on immunoSEQ multiplex PCR, and the TCRdb table lists in-frame clones only, not all of them. The sample includes under 300,000 clones, just over 90% seen only once; the top ten take roughly 0.6%. Worth noting for this clone: Its antigen remains unknown.

The sequence came from an adult in good health. This specimen consisted of peripheral blood, obtained on day 0 of AZD1222 vaccination. V is TRBV6-5 and J is TRBJ1-2; D call uncertain. The CDR3: CASSLSYYGYTF. DNA for the CDR3: TGTGCCAGCAGCCTCTCATACTATGGCTACACCTTC.